These T cell receptor beta chains were read from a single sample in a study of cytomegalovirus exposure and HLA in healthy donors. Data came from immunoSEQ multiplex PCR; TCRdb stores just in-frame clones and leaves some out. The table has 150,000 to 200,000 clones, 78% seen once; the top ten hold around 6%. The sequencing sample was made of PBMCs. These receptors were taken from a woman between 25 and 40 years old in good health and CMV-seropositive. The CDR3 runs from the conserved cysteine through the conserved F or W. D genes are given only for firm matches. Clone size is given for some rows only: seen once, a few or many times, or a class if the clone is expanded.

d_gene	v_gene	j_gene	abundance	CDR3aa	CDR3nt
-	TRBV9	TRBJ1-1	-	CASSRSGGNTEAFF	TGTGCCAGCAGCCGCTCGGGGGGGAACACTGAAGCTTTCTTT
TRBD1	TRBV7-7	TRBJ2-5	-	CASSAGTGKETQYF	TGTGCTAGCAGCGCAGGGACAGGAAAAGAGACCCAGTACTTC
-	TRBV6-1	TRBJ2-7	once	CASSARTESYEQYF	TGTGCCAGCAGTGCTCGGACAGAGTCCTACGAGCAGTACTTC
TRBD2	TRBV9	TRBJ2-5	-	CASSPGRRGAEETQYF	TGTGCCAGCAGCCCGGGGAGGCGGGGGGCTGAAGAGACCCAGTACTTC
TRBD2	TRBV7-9	TRBJ2-3	-	CASSPLAGEGTDTQYF	TGTGCCAGCAGCCCCTTAGCGGGAGAAGGCACAGATACGCAGTATTTT
TRBD2	TRBV27	TRBJ2-3	-	CASFGLAGGQDTQYF	TGTGCCAGCTTCGGACTAGCGGGAGGGCAAGATACGCAGTATTTT
-	TRBV29-1	TRBJ2-7	once	CSTRDTSYEQYF	TGCAGCACCAGGGACACCTCCTACGAGCAGTACTTC
TRBD1	TRBV7-9	TRBJ1-4	-	CSSSRTGEAEKLFF	TGTTCCAGCAGCCGGACAGGGGAGGCTGAAAAACTGTTTTTT
-	TRBV5-8	TRBJ2-7	few	CASSFRSATKQYF	TGTGCCAGCAGCTTTAGGAGCGCTACGAAGCAGTACTTC
-	TRBV2	TRBJ2-1	-	CASTRTGTGGKLEQFF	TGTGCCAGCACTAGGACAGGGACGGGAGGTAAGCTTGAGCAGTTCTTC